The next 16 T cell receptor beta chains were all read from a single sample in a study of cytomegalovirus exposure and HLA in healthy donors. 60 Vbeta and 13 Jbeta primers were used in PCR. Data came from immunoSEQ multiplex PCR; TCRdb stores just in-frame clones and leaves some out. This sample carries around 90,000 clones, 85% of them seen once, and the ten largest clones take around 7%. The sample was PBMCs. All receptors derive from a middle-aged man in good health and CMV-seropositive.

The chain links TRBV9 to TRBJ2-3; D may be TRBD1 (6 bases). Trimming shortened V by 2 bases and J by 0 bases, and 13 bases separated the two germline ends. CDR3 length: 16 residues. Germline assignment: CDR1 SGDLS and CDR2 YYNGEE. Here the CDR3 DNA reads TGTGCCAGCAGCGTTGGAACAGGGTCTAGCACAGATACGCAGTATTTT. This sequence encodes CASSVGTGSSTDTQYF.

The chain uses TRBV28 and TRBJ2-7; TRBD2 matches at 10 bases. Germline V gene sequence: CDR1 MDHEN, CDR2 SYDVKM. J lost 7 bases, V lost 6 bases, and 9 bases had no gene match. This CDR3 is built from 14 residues. CDR3 protein: CASSPPSGRGEQYF. The DNA for the CDR3 is TGTGCCAGCAGCCCCCCTAGCGGGAGAGGGGAGCAGTACTTC.

This chain joins TRBV5-1 and TRBJ1-6; 7 bases agree with TRBD1. V lost 4 bases to trimming and J lost 10 bases; unmatched junction nucleotides: 8. Per germline, CDR1 SGHRS and CDR2 YFSETQ. The CDR3 covers 14 residues. Here the CDR3 reads CASSTDRVRSPLHF. The CDR3 DNA is TGCGCCAGCAGCACCGACAGGGTGCGGTCACCCCTCCACTTT. Supplemented by reference TRBV5-1 and TRBJ1-6, the full variable domain reads KAGVTQTPRYLIKTRGQQVTLSCSPISGHRSVSWYQQTPGQGLQFLFEYFSETQRNKGNFPGRFSGRQFSNSRSEMNVSTLELGDSALYLCASSTDRVRSPLHFGNGTRLTVT.

This chain joins TRBV2 and TRBJ2-7; 7 bases map to TRBD1. The CDR3 is 15 residues long. The V gene end was trimmed by 7 bases and the J gene end by 0 bases; junction bases not matched to a gene: 9. The germline gives CDR1 SNHLY, CDR2 FYNNEI. This CDR3 reads CASNNGQVSSYEQYF. As DNA, the CDR3 is TGTGCCAGCAACAACGGACAGGTGAGCTCCTACGAGCAGTACTTC.

The V call is TRBV10-2, the J call TRBJ2-6; 8 bases line up with TRBD1. Germline V gene data show CDR1 as WSHSY and CDR2 as SAAADI. The CDR3 runs to 15 residues. The CDR3 nucleotides are TGCGCGTCCGGGACAGGATCCTCTGGGGCCAACGTCCTGACTTTC. Translation: CASGTGSSGANVLTF.

This chain uses TRBV28 with TRBJ2-7; 8 bases map to TRBD1. The CDR3 sequence is 15 residues long. The V segment lost 2 bases and the J segment 0 bases; nucleotides outside the gene matches: 3. Per germline, CDR1 MDHEN and CDR2 SYDVKM. This CDR3 reads CASSLTGGISYEQYF. The CDR3 coding sequence is TGTGCCAGCAGTTTAACAGGGGGTATCTCCTACGAGCAGTACTTC.

The chain joins TRBV29-1 to TRBJ2-1; possibly TRBD2 for D (5 bases). The V gene lost 7 bases and the J gene lost 5 bases, with 9 bases spanning the gap. CDR1 SQVTM and CDR2 ANQGSEA come from the germline V gene. CDR3 size: 11 residues. This chain's CDR3 is CSATGDNEQFF. The CDR3 DNA is TGCAGCGCAACCGGGGACAATGAGCAGTTCTTC.

V gene TRBV11-2 combines with J gene TRBJ2-3; possibly TRBD2 for D (5 bases). CDR1 SGHAT and CDR2 FQNNGV come from the germline V gene. The CDR3 length is 14 residues. V lost 5 bases, J lost 4 bases, and 13 bases lay in between. CDR3 loop: CASSPRTRADTQYF. Here the CDR3 DNA reads TGTGCCAGCAGCCCTCGGACGAGGGCAGATACGCAGTATTTT.

The chain links TRBV11-1 to TRBJ2-1, with 7 bases matching TRBD1. V shed 1 base, J shed 2 bases, and the junction held 2 bases outside the gene matches. CDR3 length: 15 amino acids. Germline CDR1 is SGHAT and CDR2 is FQDESV (reference sequence). For the CDR3, the DNA is TGTGCCAGCAGCTTAGAGGGGGCGGCCTACAATGAGCAGTTCTTC. This codes for CASSLEGAAYNEQFF.

V is TRBV7-2 and J is TRBJ2-7, with D perhaps matching TRBD2 (5 bases). There are 13 residues in the CDR3. Per germline, CDR1 SGHTA and CDR2 FQGNSA. The ends were cut back, 3 bases at V and 2 bases at J, with 8 bases in the middle. The CDR3 spells CASSFRGTYEQYF. In DNA form, the CDR3 reads TGTGCCAGCAGCTTCCGGGGTACCTACGAGCAGTACTTC. Full variable domain (remainder filled in from reference TRBV7-2 and TRBJ2-7): GAGVSQSPSNKVTEKGKDVELRCDPISGHTALYWYRQSLGQGLEFLIYFQGNSAPDKSGLPSDRFSAERTGGSVSTLTIQRTQQEDSAVYLCASSFRGTYEQYFGPGTRLTVT.

This sequence joins TRBV4-1 and TRBJ1-2; 9 bases align to TRBD1. Trimming removed 3 bases from V and 8 bases from J; junction bases left unmatched: 7. Germline CDR1 MGHRA, CDR2 YSYEKL. The CDR3 covers 14 residues. The CDR3 spells CASSQGDRGGGYTF. CDR3 bases: TGCGCCAGCAGCCAGGGCGACAGGGGGGGCGGCTACACCTTC.

CDR3 amino acids: CAIRGFDRYGYTF. DNA for the CDR3: TGTGCCATCAGAGGGTTCGACAGGTATGGCTACACCTTC. J is TRBJ1-2 and V is TRBV10-3; D perhaps matches TRBD1 (6 bases). Germline-derived CDR1 and CDR2 are ENHRY and SYGVKD. V lost 6 bases to trimming and J lost 5 bases, with 13 bases between them. CDR3 length: 13 amino acids.

This chain connects TRBV7-2 to TRBJ2-6; 8 bases align to TRBD2. Unmatched junction bases numbered 6, after V lost 5 bases and J lost 0 bases. CDR3 size: 17 residues. Germline V gives CDR1 SGHTA, CDR2 FQGNSA. CDR3 in amino acids: CASSRGGTFSGANVLTF. CDR3 DNA: TGTGCCAGCAGCCGGGGGGGGACTTTCTCTGGGGCCAACGTCCTGACTTTC.

This chain joins TRBV19 and TRBJ2-1, with 9 bases identical to TRBD1. The V and J ends lost 6 bases and 4 bases, in that order; junction bases with no gene match: 7. Germline lookup yields CDR1 LNHDA and CDR2 SQIVND (reference sequence). The CDR3 is 15 amino acids. The CDR3 DNA follows: TGTGCCAGTAGATTTTGGGGACAGGGATACAATGAGCAGTTCTTC. Amino acids: CASRFWGQGYNEQFF. Complete variable domain (other parts from reference TRBV19 and TRBJ2-1): DGGITQSPKYLFRKEGQNVTLSCEQNLNHDAMYWYRQDPGQGLRLIYYSQIVNDFQKGDIAEGYSVSREKKESFPLTVTSAQKNPTAFYLCASRFWGQGYNEQFFGPGTRLTVL.

This chain connects TRBV7-9 to TRBJ2-2, with D perhaps TRBD1 (5 bases). The V end was cut by 6 bases, the J end by 6 bases, with 14 bases between. Germline CDR1 reads SEHNR; CDR2 reads FQNEAQ (reference sequence). The CDR3 is made up of 14 amino acids. For the CDR3, the DNA is TGTGCCAGCAGACTACCAGGGTCTGCCGGGGAGCTGTTTTTT. Protein: CASRLPGSAGELFF.

This rearrangement joins TRBV28 to TRBJ2-2; perhaps TRBD2 as D (5 bases). V lost 7 bases, J lost 0 bases, and 9 bases lay in between. The CDR3 loop spans 14 amino acids. Germline-derived CDR1 and CDR2 are MDHEN and SYDVKM. CDR3 in amino acids: CASTRGTNTGELFF. The CDR3, as DNA: TGTGCCAGCACCCGGGGTACGAACACCGGGGAGCTGTTTTTT.